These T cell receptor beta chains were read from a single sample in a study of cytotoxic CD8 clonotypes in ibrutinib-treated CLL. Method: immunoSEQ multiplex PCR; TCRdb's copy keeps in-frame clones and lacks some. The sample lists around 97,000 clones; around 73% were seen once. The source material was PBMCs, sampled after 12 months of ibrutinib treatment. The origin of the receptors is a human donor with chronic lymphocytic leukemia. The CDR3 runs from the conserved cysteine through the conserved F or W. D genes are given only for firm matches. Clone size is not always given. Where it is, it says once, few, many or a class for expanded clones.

TGTGCCAGCAGTGCCGGGACAGGGGCCTTGAACACTGAAGCTTTCTTT | CASSAGTGALNTEAFF | TRBJ1-1 | - | TRBV6-6 | TRBD1
TGTGCCAGTAGTATAAACTCAGGGGGCGGAAAACTGTTTTTT | CASSINSGGGKLFF | TRBJ1-4 | - | TRBV19 | TRBD1
TGTGCCACCAGCAGAGATTTGCCAGGGGATCGGGAAAAACTGTTTTTT | CATSRDLPGDREKLFF | TRBJ1-4 | - | TRBV15 | -
TGTGCCAGCAGGGTCCCTGGGGGCTTTACAACTAATGAAAAACTGTTTTTT | CASRVPGGFTTNEKLFF | TRBJ1-4 | - | TRBV28 | -
TGCGCCAGCAGCCAACAGGGGGGGATAGCTGAAGCTTTCTTT | CASSQQGGIAEAFF | TRBJ1-1 | - | TRBV5-1 | TRBD1
TGTGCCAGCAGCTTACGAGTCCTCTCCTACGAGCAGTACTTC | CASSLRVLSYEQYF | TRBJ2-7 | - | TRBV7-2 | -
TGCGCCAGCAGCCAACTGGGGGCGGGGGGCCCCACAGATACGCAGTATTTT | CASSQLGAGGPTDTQYF | TRBJ2-3 | - | TRBV4-1 | TRBD2
TGCGCCAGCAGCTACGACGGGGACTATGGCTACACCTTC | CASSYDGDYGYTF | TRBJ1-2 | - | TRBV5-1 | -
TGTGCCAGCAGTTTTTCAAAATCCGGACAGACCTATGGCTACACCTTC | CASSFSKSGQTYGYTF | TRBJ1-2 | - | TRBV28 | -
TGTGCTAGTGCCGGGGAGGGGGCTGGTGGCTACACCTTC | CASAGEGAGGYTF | TRBJ1-2 | once | TRBV12-5 | TRBD1
TGTGCCTGGAGGGACGGGGCTTCCACCGGGGAGCTGTTTTTT | CAWRDGASTGELFF | TRBJ2-2 | - | TRBV30 | -
TGTGCCAGCTCACAAGACAGGTTGGAGACCCAGTACTTC | CASSQDRLETQYF | TRBJ2-5 | - | TRBV18 | -
TGTGCCAGCAGTGAAAGAACATCGAGGGCAGCAACTAATGAAAAACTGTTTTTT | CASSERTSRAATNEKLFF | TRBJ1-4 | - | TRBV6-1 | -
TGTGCCTGGAGTCAAGAAGAGGGGGGGGGAGAGACCCAGTACTTC | CAWSQEEGGGETQYF | TRBJ2-5 | once | TRBV30 | -
TGTGCCAGCAGCGCCCAAGGGACAGGGTCCTACGAGCAGTACTTC | CASSAQGTGSYEQYF | TRBJ2-7 | - | TRBV9 | TRBD1
TGTGCCAGCAGCTTATTCTCGGGACGGAATAGCAATCAGCCCCAGCATTTT | CASSLFSGRNSNQPQHF | TRBJ1-5 | - | TRBV7-9 | -
TGCGCCAGCAGCCAGGGGCGGGGCGCCAGCACAGATACGCAGTATTTT | CASSQGRGASTDTQYF | TRBJ2-3 | - | TRBV4-3 | -
TGTGCCAGCAGCTTAGACTCCTACTTGCAGGCGCCCTACGAGCAGTACTTC | CASSLDSYLQAPYEQYF | TRBJ2-7 | - | TRBV7-6 | -
TGCGCCAGCAGCCAAGGGAGCGGGGGGGCAGAGACCCAGTACTTC | CASSQGSGGAETQYF | TRBJ2-5 | - | TRBV4-1 | TRBD2
TGCGCCAGCAGCTTGGAGGAGGGCCCTGGGGCCAACGTCCTGACTTTC | CASSLEEGPGANVLTF | TRBJ2-6 | - | TRBV5-1 | -
TGTGCCAGCAGTGAGGGAGAGACCCAGTACTTC | CASSEGETQYF | TRBJ2-5 | few | TRBV2 | -
TGTGCCAGCAGTCGTGGTGGGGCAGGCTACGAGCAGTACTTC | CASSRGGAGYEQYF | TRBJ2-7 | - | TRBV28 | -
TGTGCCAGCAGCTTGGGACCGCCTGCCTACGAGCAGTACTTC | CASSLGPPAYEQYF | TRBJ2-7 | few | TRBV5-4 | -
TGTGCCAGCAGCCTCGGACTAGGGTACGAGACCCAGTACTTC | CASSLGLGYETQYF | TRBJ2-5 | many | TRBV7-9 | TRBD2
TGTGCCAGCAGCTTAGCGAAGGTAGACCAAGAGACCCAGTACTTC | CASSLAKVDQETQYF | TRBJ2-5 | once | TRBV7-2 | -
TGTGCCAGCAGCCACGACGGGGGCGGGGAGACCCAGTACTTC | CASSHDGGGETQYF | TRBJ2-5 | - | TRBV28 | -
TGTGCCAGTAGTATAGTCTGGGAGGCTAATGAAAAACTGTTTTTT | CASSIVWEANEKLFF | TRBJ1-4 | medium-sized | TRBV19 | -
TGCGCCACCGGAGGGACAGGGGGAACAGATACGCAGTATTTT | CATGGTGGTDTQYF | TRBJ2-3 | - | TRBV10-1 | TRBD1
TGCGCCAGCAGCCAAGACCCCTTTTGGGGGTTCCAAGAGACCCAGTACTTC | CASSQDPFWGFQETQYF | TRBJ2-5 | few | TRBV4-1 | -
TGTGCCAGCAGCCCCGAGGGGGGCACTGCAACTAATGAAAAACTGTTTTTT | CASSPEGGTATNEKLFF | TRBJ1-4 | few | TRBV9 | -
TGTGCCAGCTCACCCCAGGAGGGCGGTGCTGAAGCTTTCTTT | CASSPQEGGAEAFF | TRBJ1-1 | - | TRBV18 | -
TGTGCCAGCAGCTTAGGGGGGGCGGGCTACGGCAATCAGCCCCAGCATTTT | CASSLGGAGYGNQPQHF | TRBJ1-5 | - | TRBV7-9 | -
TGCGCCAGCACGCTGAGGGAGAGCACCGGGGAGCTGTTTTTT | CASTLRESTGELFF | TRBJ2-2 | - | TRBV5-1 | -
TGCGCCAGCAGCCAAGTTCATGCAGGGGGCGATTCACCCCTCCACTTT | CASSQVHAGGDSPLHF | TRBJ1-6 | - | TRBV4-1 | TRBD1
TGTGCCAGCAGTGGTAAGGCGAACACTGAAGCTTTCTTT | CASSGKANTEAFF | TRBJ1-1 | once | TRBV2 | -
TGTGCCACCAGCAGAGGGGAGGGGGACAGATACAATGAGCAGTTCTTC | CATSRGEGDRYNEQFF | TRBJ2-1 | - | TRBV15 | -
TGCGCCAGCAGCTGGGACAGCCGCTCTGGAAACACCATATATTTT | CASSWDSRSGNTIYF | TRBJ1-3 | - | TRBV5-1 | TRBD1
TGTGCCAGCAGCGTAGCTGACGAGATCGGGGAGCTGTTTTTT | CASSVADEIGELFF | TRBJ2-2 | - | TRBV9 | -
TGTGCCAGCAGCCTACTTGGGGTGGTGGTCGACTATGGCTACACCTTC | CASSLLGVVVDYGYTF | TRBJ1-2 | - | TRBV7-9 | -